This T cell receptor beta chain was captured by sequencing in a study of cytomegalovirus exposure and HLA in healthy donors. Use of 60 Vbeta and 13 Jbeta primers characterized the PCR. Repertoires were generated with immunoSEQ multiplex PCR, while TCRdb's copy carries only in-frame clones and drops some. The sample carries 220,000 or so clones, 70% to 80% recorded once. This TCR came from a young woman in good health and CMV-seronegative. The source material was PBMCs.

This chain's CDR3 is CARSSSQGSYEQYF. The CDR3 nucleotides read TGTGCCAGAAGCTCATCTCAGGGCTCCTACGAGCAGTACTTC. V and J are TRBV5-3 and TRBJ2-7, with D possibly being TRBD1 (5 bases). TRBV5-3 is filed as an ORF, its function uncertain. This CDR3 spans 14 amino acids. Between the trimmed V and J ends, which lost 3 bases and 0 bases, there was a span of 10 bases.